These T cell receptor beta chains were read from a single sample in a study of identical twins. TCRdb re-derived calls from the 5' RACE reads in MiXCR, one entry per CDR3 protein. The sample shows approximately 500,000 distinct CDR3 sequences, roughly 26% of them seen only once. The same sample was also studied in work on T cells expressing NK-cell markers.

Sequencing used CD4+ T cells sorted from blood. The receptors were gathered from a woman under 30 in good health. Both conserved end residues are part of each CDR3. The order of the fields is V gene, J gene, clone size, D gene, CDR3 protein, CDR3 DNA. The D gene is left open where the match is weak. Clone size is shown for a subset of rows, as once, few, many or a class of expanded clone.

v_gene: TRBV20-1; j_gene: TRBJ2-3; abundance: -; d_gene: TRBD2; CDR3aa: CSATGLHFKGQYF; CDR3nt: TGCAGTGCTACGGGACTACACTTTAAGGGGCAGTATTTT
v_gene: TRBV5-1; j_gene: TRBJ2-1; abundance: -; d_gene: TRBD2; CDR3aa: CASSWGLAGGYEQFF; CDR3nt: TGCGCCAGCAGCTGGGGACTAGCGGGAGGGTATGAGCAGTTCTTC
v_gene: TRBV18; j_gene: TRBJ2-5; abundance: -; d_gene: -; CDR3aa: CASSPPGSTGQETQYF; CDR3nt: TGTGCCAGCTCACCACCCGGGTCTACGGGACAAGAGACCCAGTACTTC
v_gene: TRBV20-1; j_gene: TRBJ2-5; abundance: -; d_gene: -; CDR3aa: CSAQWGGETQYF; CDR3nt: TGCAGTGCTCAGTGGGGAGGAGAGACCCAGTACTTC
v_gene: TRBV6-1; j_gene: TRBJ1-4; abundance: few; d_gene: TRBD1; CDR3aa: CASSSGQGAVRGKLFF; CDR3nt: TGTGCCAGCAGTAGCGGACAGGGGGCGGTTCGCGGAAAACTGTTTTTT
v_gene: TRBV9; j_gene: TRBJ2-7; abundance: -; d_gene: -; CDR3aa: CASSVVPYYEQYF; CDR3nt: TGTGCCAGCAGCGTAGTACCGTACTACGAGCAGTACTTC
v_gene: TRBV5-1; j_gene: TRBJ2-3; abundance: many; d_gene: -; CDR3aa: CASSYGKPTDTQYF; CDR3nt: TGCGCCAGCAGCTACGGAAAGCCCACAGATACGCAGTATTTT
v_gene: TRBV10-2; j_gene: TRBJ2-3; abundance: -; d_gene: -; CDR3aa: CASKQSTDTQYF; CDR3nt: TGCGCCAGCAAACAGAGCACAGATACGCAGTATTTT
v_gene: TRBV25-1; j_gene: TRBJ1-1; abundance: -; d_gene: -; CDR3aa: CASKAEMNTEAFF; CDR3nt: TGTGCCAGCAAAGCTGAGATGAACACTGAAGCTTTCTTT
v_gene: TRBV2; j_gene: TRBJ2-7; abundance: -; d_gene: -; CDR3aa: CASSEGVGYEQYF; CDR3nt: TGTGCCAGCAGTGAGGGAGTTGGGTACGAGCAGTACTTC
v_gene: TRBV6-1; j_gene: TRBJ2-7; abundance: few; d_gene: TRBD1; CDR3aa: CASSLGTGPGEQYF; CDR3nt: TGTGCCAGCAGTCTAGGGACAGGGCCTGGCGAGCAGTACTTC
v_gene: TRBV12-3/TRBV12-4; j_gene: TRBJ2-5; abundance: few; d_gene: -; CDR3aa: CASSFLSAQETQYF; CDR3nt: TGTGCCAGCAGTTTCCTATCTGCCCAAGAGACCCAGTACTTC
v_gene: TRBV5-1; j_gene: TRBJ2-7; abundance: -; d_gene: -; CDR3aa: CASSSHPRDSYYEQYF; CDR3nt: TGCGCCAGCAGCTCTCATCCTAGGGACTCGTACTACGAGCAGTACTTC
v_gene: TRBV6-5; j_gene: TRBJ2-2; abundance: few; d_gene: TRBD1; CDR3aa: CASSSDRVNTGELFF; CDR3nt: TGTGCCAGCAGTTCGGACAGGGTCAACACCGGGGAGCTGTTTTTT
v_gene: TRBV6-1; j_gene: TRBJ2-1; abundance: few; d_gene: TRBD2; CDR3aa: CASSTLAGGKNEQFF; CDR3nt: TGTGCCAGCAGCACACTAGCGGGAGGGAAAAATGAGCAGTTCTTC
v_gene: TRBV10-3; j_gene: TRBJ2-7; abundance: -; d_gene: TRBD2; CDR3aa: CAISLAGAFHEQYF; CDR3nt: TGTGCCATCAGTTTAGCGGGAGCTTTCCACGAGCAGTACTTC
v_gene: TRBV9; j_gene: TRBJ2-2; abundance: few; d_gene: -; CDR3aa: CASSELAGELFF; CDR3nt: TGTGCCAGCAGCGAACTCGCCGGGGAGCTGTTTTTT
v_gene: TRBV11-2; j_gene: TRBJ2-3; abundance: few; d_gene: -; CDR3aa: CASSLSTSRKFTSTDTQYF; CDR3nt: TGTGCCAGCAGCTTAAGCACCTCCCGGAAATTTACTAGCACAGATACGCAGTATTTT
v_gene: TRBV4-3; j_gene: TRBJ2-1; abundance: few; d_gene: TRBD2; CDR3aa: CASSQAGLAVFNEQFF; CDR3nt: TGCGCCAGCAGCCAAGCCGGACTAGCGGTTTTCAATGAGCAGTTCTTC
v_gene: TRBV12-3/TRBV12-4; j_gene: TRBJ2-4; abundance: -; d_gene: TRBD2; CDR3aa: CASSYTGTRGGRGSKNIQYF; CDR3nt: TGTGCCAGCAGCTATACTGGGACTAGGGGGGGCCGAGGCTCCAAAAACATTCAGTACTTC
v_gene: TRBV18; j_gene: TRBJ2-3; abundance: -; d_gene: -; CDR3aa: CASSPDITDTQYF; CDR3nt: TGTGCCAGCTCACCAGACATCACAGATACGCAGTATTTT
v_gene: TRBV4-1; j_gene: TRBJ1-2; abundance: -; d_gene: TRBD1; CDR3aa: CASSQASGGVYGYTF; CDR3nt: TGCGCCAGCAGCCAAGCTTCAGGGGGCGTCTATGGCTACACCTTC
v_gene: TRBV12-3/TRBV12-4; j_gene: TRBJ1-2; abundance: -; d_gene: TRBD1; CDR3aa: CASSPRYQGVNTF; CDR3nt: TGTGCCAGCAGTCCTCGGTACCAGGGGGTGAACACCTTC
v_gene: TRBV10-2; j_gene: TRBJ2-7; abundance: -; d_gene: -; CDR3aa: CASLRGPPAYEQYF; CDR3nt: TGCGCCAGCCTCCGGGGTCCCCCGGCCTACGAGCAGTACTTC
v_gene: TRBV6-8; j_gene: TRBJ2-7; abundance: -; d_gene: TRBD1; CDR3aa: CASSTRDRGTYEQYF; CDR3nt: TGTGCCAGCAGCACTAGAGACAGGGGGACCTACGAGCAGTACTTC
v_gene: TRBV6-1; j_gene: TRBJ1-1; abundance: few; d_gene: TRBD1; CDR3aa: CASTLGTEGNTEAFF; CDR3nt: TGTGCCAGCACCCTAGGGACAGAAGGGAACACTGAAGCTTTCTTT
v_gene: TRBV4-3; j_gene: TRBJ2-7; abundance: -; d_gene: -; CDR3aa: CASSQDRYYEQYF; CDR3nt: TGCGCCAGCAGCCAAGACCGATACTACGAGCAGTACTTC
v_gene: TRBV4-3; j_gene: TRBJ2-1; abundance: few; d_gene: -; CDR3aa: CASSQEGGAAMNEQFF; CDR3nt: TGCGCCAGCAGCCAAGAAGGAGGCGCCGCAATGAACGAGCAGTTCTTC
v_gene: TRBV10-2; j_gene: TRBJ1-1; abundance: few; d_gene: TRBD1; CDR3aa: CASPTGEDTEAFF; CDR3nt: TGCGCCAGCCCGACAGGGGAGGATACTGAAGCTTTCTTT
v_gene: TRBV6-2/TRBV6-3; j_gene: TRBJ2-1; abundance: -; d_gene: -; CDR3aa: CASSVSAAYNEQFF; CDR3nt: TGTGCCAGCAGTGTTTCCGCAGCCTACAATGAGCAGTTCTTC
v_gene: TRBV2; j_gene: TRBJ2-7; abundance: few; d_gene: TRBD1; CDR3aa: CASLMGGQASYEQYF; CDR3nt: TGTGCCAGTTTAATGGGGGGACAGGCCTCCTACGAGCAGTACTTC
v_gene: TRBV12-3/TRBV12-4; j_gene: TRBJ2-1; abundance: -; d_gene: -; CDR3aa: CASSLRADPTHEQFF; CDR3nt: TGTGCCAGCAGTTTGAGAGCGGATCCTACCCATGAGCAGTTCTTC
v_gene: TRBV4-2; j_gene: TRBJ2-7; abundance: few; d_gene: -; CDR3aa: CASSQDMVYEQYF; CDR3nt: TGTGCCAGCAGCCAAGATATGGTCTACGAGCAGTACTTC
v_gene: TRBV29-1; j_gene: TRBJ1-4; abundance: few; d_gene: -; CDR3aa: CSGGDEKLFF; CDR3nt: TGCAGCGGGGGGGATGAAAAACTGTTTTTT
v_gene: TRBV12-3/TRBV12-4; j_gene: TRBJ2-3; abundance: -; d_gene: -; CDR3aa: CASSLRGGRTDTQYF; CDR3nt: TGTGCCAGCAGTTTACGTGGCGGACGCACAGATACGCAGTATTTT
v_gene: TRBV12-3/TRBV12-4; j_gene: TRBJ2-1; abundance: many; d_gene: TRBD1; CDR3aa: CASSTRQGINNEQFF; CDR3nt: TGTGCCAGCAGTACCCGACAGGGGATTAACAATGAGCAGTTCTTC
v_gene: TRBV7-2; j_gene: TRBJ2-5; abundance: few; d_gene: -; CDR3aa: CASSLGVGKTQYF; CDR3nt: TGTGCCAGCAGCTTAGGGGTGGGAAAGACCCAGTACTTC
v_gene: TRBV2; j_gene: TRBJ1-1; abundance: -; d_gene: -; CDR3aa: CASSVDRTEAFF; CDR3nt: TGTGCCAGCAGCGTTGACAGGACTGAAGCTTTCTTT
v_gene: TRBV9; j_gene: TRBJ2-2; abundance: -; d_gene: -; CDR3aa: CASSVVGRETGELFF; CDR3nt: TGTGCCAGCAGCGTAGTGGGGCGTGAGACCGGGGAGCTGTTTTTT
v_gene: TRBV12-3/TRBV12-4; j_gene: TRBJ2-2; abundance: -; d_gene: TRBD2; CDR3aa: CASSGPQRGTGELFF; CDR3nt: TGTGCCAGCAGTGGACCACAGCGGGGCACCGGGGAGCTGTTTTTT
v_gene: TRBV12-5; j_gene: TRBJ2-6; abundance: -; d_gene: -; CDR3aa: CASGFQGPGANVLTF; CDR3nt: TGTGCTAGTGGTTTTCAGGGTCCTGGGGCCAACGTCCTGACTTTC
v_gene: TRBV3-1; j_gene: TRBJ1-2; abundance: few; d_gene: -; CDR3aa: CASSQVSVGGYGYTF; CDR3nt: TGTGCCAGCAGCCAAGTTAGTGTGGGGGGCTATGGCTACACCTTC
v_gene: TRBV5-1; j_gene: TRBJ2-3; abundance: -; d_gene: -; CDR3aa: CASSQPGPDTQYF; CDR3nt: TGCGCCAGCAGCCAACCGGGGCCAGATACGCAGTATTTT
v_gene: TRBV20-1; j_gene: TRBJ2-1; abundance: -; d_gene: -; CDR3aa: CSARGIRHEQFF; CDR3nt: TGCAGTGCTAGAGGCATCAGGCATGAGCAGTTCTTC
v_gene: TRBV4-2; j_gene: TRBJ2-3; abundance: -; d_gene: -; CDR3aa: CASSQDLGGASSISTDTQYF; CDR3nt: TGTGCCAGCAGCCAAGATCTTGGCGGGGCCTCTAGTATAAGCACAGATACGCAGTATTTT
v_gene: TRBV25-1; j_gene: TRBJ2-1; abundance: -; d_gene: TRBD2; CDR3aa: CASSIHSGRVGDEQFF; CDR3nt: TGTGCCAGCAGTATCCATAGCGGGAGGGTAGGAGATGAGCAGTTCTTC
v_gene: TRBV15; j_gene: TRBJ2-7; abundance: few; d_gene: -; CDR3aa: CATSPAGNGLYEQYF; CDR3nt: TGTGCCACCAGCCCGGCGGGGAACGGGCTCTACGAGCAGTACTTC
v_gene: TRBV27; j_gene: TRBJ2-1; abundance: few; d_gene: -; CDR3aa: CASSFSYRDEQFF; CDR3nt: TGTGCCAGCAGTTTTTCCTATCGCGATGAGCAGTTCTTC
v_gene: TRBV20-1; j_gene: TRBJ2-7; abundance: few; d_gene: -; CDR3aa: CSATYPGHQYEQYF; CDR3nt: TGCAGTGCTACGTATCCGGGACACCAATACGAGCAGTACTTC
v_gene: TRBV18; j_gene: TRBJ2-2; abundance: -; d_gene: -; CDR3aa: CASSPWQLNTGELFF; CDR3nt: TGTGCCAGCTCACCATGGCAGCTGAACACCGGGGAGCTGTTTTTT
v_gene: TRBV24-1; j_gene: TRBJ2-1; abundance: -; d_gene: TRBD1; CDR3aa: CATSDSGTGKHNEQFF; CDR3nt: TGTGCCACCAGTGATTCCGGGACAGGGAAACACAATGAGCAGTTCTTC
v_gene: TRBV4-2; j_gene: TRBJ2-5; abundance: -; d_gene: TRBD2; CDR3aa: CASSQGQSGGQETQYF; CDR3nt: TGTGCCAGCAGCCAAGGGCAGAGCGGGGGTCAAGAGACCCAGTACTTC